Below, 21 T cell receptor beta chains from the same sample are listed, as sequenced in a study of beta chain features in type 1 diabetes. Study-level results: Among patients with Type 1 diabetes, TCRB CDR3s were moderately but significantly shorter in every one of the four CD4+ subsets.

What was sequenced were expressed TCRB transcripts, since all of the isolated RNA had been reverse transcribed. Profiled with immunoSEQ multiplex PCR; TCRdb holds only in-frame clones, not every one. This table has about 250,000 clones, about 11% appearing once. Their specific antigens are unknown. The source material was naive CD4+ T cells from blood. Receptor source: a man aged 30-40 years with type 1 diabetes.

This chain connects TRBV5-4 to TRBJ1-1; no clear D gene. The V end lost 4 bases, the J end lost 2 bases, and 9 bases lay between the germline ends. Germline assignment: CDR1 SGHNT and CDR2 YYREEE (reference sequence). CDR3 size: 13 residues. Written as DNA, the CDR3 is TGTGCCAGCAGCCCCACTTCCAACACTGAAGCTTTCTTT. It translates to CASSPTSNTEAFF.

This clone turned up a few times. CDR3: CATSRVHRLAVADTQYF. The DNA of the CDR3 is TGTGCCACCAGCAGAGTCCACAGACTAGCGGTAGCAGATACGCAGTATTTT. The V call is TRBV15, the J call TRBJ2-3; TRBD2 matches at 9 bases. Germline assignment: CDR1 LNHNV and CDR2 YYDKDF (reference sequence). With 1 base clipped from V and 4 bases from J, the junction kept 9 bases outside the gene matches. This CDR3 comprises 17 residues. The variable domain in full, completed from reference TRBV15 and TRBJ2-3, reads DAMVIQNPRYQVTQFGKPVTLSCSQTLNHNVMYWYQQKSSQAPKLLFHYYDKDFNNEADTPDNFQSRRPNTSFCFLDIRSPGLGDTAMYLCATSRVHRLAVADTQYFGPGTRLTVL.

The V gene is TRBV4-2, the J gene TRBJ1-5; D perhaps matches TRBD1 (6 bases). Germline V gene lookup returns CDR1 LGHNA and CDR2 YNFKEQ. Between the trimmed V and J ends, which lost 1 base and 2 bases, there was a span of 12 bases. CDR3 size: 16 residues. DNA of the CDR3: TGTGCCAGCAGCCAAGCAGGGGAGCCTGGCAATCAGCCCCAGCATTTT. This translates into CASSQAGEPGNQPQHF.

The CDR3 loop reads CASSDSRWPYYGYTF. In DNA, the CDR3 is TGTGCCAGCAGTGACTCGAGGTGGCCGTACTATGGCTACACCTTC. The J gene is TRBJ1-2, the V gene TRBV6-4; D is undetermined. This CDR3 region has 15 residues. Between the trimmed V and J ends, which lost 0 bases and 3 bases, there was a span of 11 bases. The V gene's germline CDR1 is MRHNA and CDR2 SNTAGT.

This clone was seen more than once but under ten times. This chain uses TRBV9 with TRBJ1-2; TRBD1 matches at 8 bases. Looked up from germline, CDR1 is SGDLS and CDR2 is YYNGEE. With 3 bases clipped from V and 0 bases from J, the junction kept 7 bases outside the gene matches. CDR3 length: 16 residues. CDR3 nucleotides: TGTGCCAGCAGCGAGGGGACAGGAGAGGCTAACTATGGCTACACCTTC. It codes for CASSEGTGEANYGYTF.

This clone came up a few times. The chain combines TRBV6-5 with TRBJ2-2; 7 positions agree with TRBD2. V gave up 1 base and J gave up 6 bases; unmatched junction bases: 2. Germline CDR1 MNHEY, CDR2 SVGAGI. CDR3 length: 14 amino acids. The CDR3 DNA is TGTGCCAGCAGTTACTTGGGAGGGGCCGGGGAGCTGTTTTTT. As protein: CASSYLGGAGELFF.

This clone was counted a few times. This chain connects TRBV28 to TRBJ2-5, with 9 bases aligning to TRBD1. With the DNA end fitting TRBJ2-7 better, the J assignment may be wrong. Per the germline V gene, CDR1 is MDHEN and CDR2 is SYDVKM. The CDR3 is 15 residues long. CDR3 sequence (DNA): TGTGCCAGCAGTACTACAGGGGGCCACTCCTACGAGCAGTACTTC. It codes for CASSTTGGHSYEQYF.

The table lists this clone with a few counts. V and J are TRBV7-2 and TRBJ2-1, with TRBD2 matching 7 bases. Germline V gene lookup returns CDR1 SGHTA and CDR2 FQGNSA. CDR3 length: 15 residues. With V trimmed by 1 base and J by 6 bases, 6 bases remained unmatched. The CDR3 nucleotides read TGTGCCAGCAGCTTAGTCGGGGGGACCTTCAATGAGCAGTTCTTC. This codes for CASSLVGGTFNEQFF. The full variable domain, with the rest looked up from reference TRBV7-2 and TRBJ2-1, is GAGVSQSPSNKVTEKGKDVELRCDPISGHTALYWYRQSLGQGLEFLIYFQGNSAPDKSGLPSDRFSAERTGGSVSTLTIQRTQQEDSAVYLCASSLVGGTFNEQFFGPGTRLTVL.

This chain links TRBV18 with TRBJ2-7; D remains ambiguous. V was shortened by 3 bases and J by 2 bases, with 11 bases between the two germline ends. CDR3 length: 14 amino acids. CDR1 KGHSH and CDR2 LQKENI come from the germline V gene. The CDR3 bases are TGTGCCAGCTCACCCCCAACTTCGACCTACGAGCAGTACTTC. Translated: CASSPPTSTYEQYF.

This clone has more than one count but fewer than ten. The sample contains more than one DNA sequence encoding this CDR3. The DNA for the CDR3 is TGTGCCAGCTCACCAAGACAGCAAGAGACCCAGTACTTC. The encoded protein is CASSPRQQETQYF. The V gene is TRBV18, the J gene TRBJ2-5, with D perhaps TRBD1 (5 bases). Trimming removed 2 bases at V and 2 bases at J, with 6 bases between. Per germline, CDR1 KGHSH and CDR2 LQKENI. The CDR3 totals 13 residues.

This chain connects TRBV7-2 to TRBJ2-7; TRBD1 might be the D (5 bases). From germline, CDR1 is SGHTA and CDR2 FQGNSA. This CDR3 comprises 12 residues. Trimming cost V 3 bases and J 4 bases, with 7 bases left between them. As DNA, the CDR3 is TGTGCCAGCAGCTTCGACAGTTACGAGCAGTACTTC. Translation gives CASSFDSYEQYF.

This clone was detected only a few times. The chain recombines TRBV5-4 with TRBJ2-1; TRBD1 aligns across 11 bases. V lost 5 bases to trimming and J lost 3 bases; unmatched junction nucleotides: 7. This CDR3 region has 16 residues. Germline loops: CDR1 SGHNT, CDR2 YYREEE (reference sequence). CDR3 nucleotide sequence: TGTGCCAGCAGTCCGGACAGGGGGCTTAACTACAATGAGCAGTTCTTC. Amino acids: CASSPDRGLNYNEQFF.

This clone turned up a few times. This rearrangement joins TRBV29-1 to TRBJ2-7; D perhaps matches TRBD2 (6 bases). The CDR3 runs 14 residues. In germline, CDR1 is SQVTM, CDR2 ANQGSEA. V lost 3 bases, J lost 2 bases, and 14 bases lay in between. The CDR3 DNA reads as TGCAGCGTTGATAAGCAGGGAGGAACCTACGAGCAGTACTTC. Its translation is CSVDKQGGTYEQYF.

This clone was observed a handful of times. The V call is TRBV18, the J call TRBJ1-4; possibly TRBD1 for D (6 bases). V lost 4 bases to trimming and J lost 5 bases, with 14 bases between them. CDR1 is KGHSH and CDR2 is LQKENI in the germline V gene. The CDR3 runs 15 residues. Written as DNA, the CDR3 is TGTGCCAGCTCACTAGGACAGCAACCGAATGAAAAACTGTTTTTT. This sequence encodes CASSLGQQPNEKLFF.

The V and J genes are TRBV6-5 and TRBJ1-1; tentatively, D is TRBD1 (6 bases). Germline CDR1 is MNHEY and CDR2 is SVGAGI. Trimming stripped 8 bases from V and 0 bases from J, with 10 bases between. The CDR3 sequence is 13 residues long. The CDR3 reads CASLDRLNTEAFF. DNA for the CDR3: TGTGCCAGCCTGGACAGATTGAACACTGAAGCTTTCTTT.

This clone has only a few counts. CDR3 in amino acids: CAWRLETGGSPLHF. CDR3 bases: TGTGCCTGGAGATTAGAGACAGGGGGTTCACCCCTCCACTTT. V and J are TRBV30 and TRBJ1-6; 9 nucleotides agree with TRBD1. The ends lost 3 bases at V and 9 bases at J; junction bases unmatched: 6. This CDR3 comprises 14 residues. The germline V gene encodes CDR1 GTSNPN and CDR2 SVGIG (reference sequence).

This chain links TRBV5-1 with TRBJ2-4; D is possibly TRBD1 (6 bases). Germline CDR1 SGHRS, CDR2 YFSETQ. The CDR3 consists of 16 residues. V was trimmed by 2 bases and J by 2 bases, leaving 14 bases between them. CDR3 DNA: TGCGCCAGCAGCTTCGGACAGACGACCACCAAAAACATTCAGTACTTC. Its translation: CASSFGQTTTKNIQYF.

This clone was found a few times. The V and J genes are TRBV15 and TRBJ1-2, with 9 bases identical to TRBD1. CDR1 is LNHNV and CDR2 is YYDKDF in the germline V gene (reference sequence). The CDR3 consists of 15 residues. V dropped 0 bases and J dropped 3; count of bases not matched to a gene: 2. In nucleotides, the CDR3 is TGTGCCACCAGCAGAGATACAGGGGGCGACTATGGCTACACCTTC. It specifies CATSRDTGGDYGYTF.

This clone was observed a handful of times. The V and J genes are TRBV4-3 and TRBJ1-6, with D hard to call. Germline CDR1 LGHNA, CDR2 YSLEER. V was cut by 0 bases and J by 7 bases, with 7 bases left in between. CDR3 length: 14 amino acids. DNA of the CDR3: TGCGCCAGCAGCCAAGAACAGCGGAATTCACCCCTCCACTTT. It codes for CASSQEQRNSPLHF.

Only a few counts were recorded for this clone. This chain links TRBV2 with TRBJ2-7; tentative D call: TRBD1 (6 bases). Germline V gene lookup returns CDR1 SNHLY and CDR2 FYNNEI. This CDR3 region has 12 residues. The ends were cut back, 10 bases at V and 0 bases at J, with 10 bases in the middle. The CDR3 loop is CANRQASYEQYF. The CDR3 coding sequence is TGTGCCAACAGACAGGCCTCCTACGAGCAGTACTTC. Filled out from reference TRBV2 and TRBJ2-7, the complete variable domain reads EPEVTQTPSHQVTQMGQEVILRCVPISNHLYFYWYRQILGQKVEFLVSFYNNEISEKSEIFDDQFSVERPDGSNFTLKIRSTKLEDSAMYFCANRQASYEQYFGPGTRLTVT.

The J gene is TRBJ1-1, the V gene TRBV28, with 7 bases fitting TRBD1. V dropped 4 bases and J dropped 5; count of bases not matched to a gene: 7. Germline assignment: CDR1 MDHEN and CDR2 SYDVKM. CDR3 length: 14 residues. In DNA, the CDR3 is TGTGCCAGCAGTTCACCGGGACAGACTACTGAAGCTTTCTTT. It yields the protein CASSSPGQTTEAFF.